The present TCR beta chain was sequenced within a study of graft-versus-host responses after intestinal transplantation (dated by TCRdb to about 2021). Regarding the study in general: Recipients received multivisceral, liver-intestinal, or isolated intestinal transplants. Every recipient was given anti-thymocyte globulin induction, followed by 2 to 4 years of maintenance tacrolimus and steroids. After intestinal transplantation, graft-versus-host and host-versus-graft alloreactive T cell clones were followed in the graft, circulation and bone marrow using bulk TCR-beta CDR3 sequencing. Alloreactive clones were identified by sequencing pre-transplant mixed lymphocyte reaction products and comparing these products with unstimulated pre-transplant donor and recipient T cells. A cohort of 24 intestinal transplant recipients, including one retransplant, was enrolled, and 3 patients lacking pretransplant specimens were excluded. Donor T cell macrochimerism was defined as a peak of at least 4% donor T cells among recipient peripheral blood mononuclear cells. Instead of going to the commercial service, samples from a few later patients were sequenced in-house on an Illumina MiSeq and processed with MiXCR. The full study reports these points: In the allografts of patients with donor T cell macrochimerism, GvH to HvG T cell clonal ratios were high. Peak levels of circulating GvH clones were associated with declines in HvG clones early after transplant. The conclusions were limited by the relatively low number and heterogeneity of the intestinal transplant patients. GvH clones turned up in recipient bone marrow, with some appearing earlier in ileal mucosa or blood, a pattern consistent with an intestinal mucosal origin.

The time point label, as the study defines it: cells obtained before transplantation from donor or recipient. CD3+CD4+ and CD3+CD8+ populations were FACS-sorted from unstimulated pre-transplant donor and recipient cells taken from spleen or lymph nodes. The germline V gene (reference sequence) sets CDR1 to LNHDA and CDR2 to SQIVND. The CDR3, cysteine through phenylalanine, is 14 amino acids long. The entry retains the CDR3 DNA only, 42 bases that are in frame from base 1. The junction shows trimming of 1 base on V and 7 bases on J, plus 10 bases between the germline ends. A note on this clone: Its antigen is still unknown. Base qualities were left out, and no much larger clone turns up one base away.

Receptor amplification or capture employed the immunoSEQ multiplex PCR assay. For most patients, genomic DNA was isolated with the Qiagen DNeasy Blood and Tissue Kit and shipped frozen to Adaptive Biotechnologies for TCR sequencing. For most patients, genomic DNA was subjected to high-throughput TCR-beta CDR3 sequencing by Adaptive Biotechnologies. The study's own analysis went as follows. Adaptive's ImmunoSEQ software was the source of the TCR sequencing data for roughly 19 patients, while a few other patients were processed with MiXCR and VDJtools. CD4 versus CD8 sorting errors were corrected by removing sequences found in both subsets at a frequency ratio below 5:1. CDR3 nucleotide sequences shared by donor and recipient were removed because the origin of these sequences could not be assigned. To be classed as alloreactive, a clone needed at least 2-fold expansion over unstimulated cells and a minimum CFSE-low frequency of 0.002% (template counts) or 0.001% (read counts). Clones detected in sequenced pre-transplant spleen, lymph node, or MLR CFSE-low populations of the donor or recipient were defined as mappable. Cumulative frequency of alloreactive clones was calculated as a percentage of all sequences weighted by copy number. TCRdb holds this immuneACCESS table with in-frame rearrangements only. Some clones are missing; in checked studies, unresolved V genes explain under half, and the rest has no known cause. That table gives V, J and clone size, and the DNA gave D and trimming. In this sample the table shows tens of thousands of clones, less than 85% of which occur a single time. The ten top clones hold less than 0.55% of the sample.

The clonotype comes from a human donor who was the organ donor for an intestinal transplant. Sequenced material: unstimulated CD4+ T cells sorted from spleen or lymph node cells, taken before transplant. This chain is built from TRBV19 and TRBJ2-2; TRBD2 is perhaps the D gene, given 6 matching bases. The CDR3 is CASSIGGVVGELFF. The DNA sequence is TGTGCCAGTAGTATAGGGGGGGTGGTCGGGGAGCTGTTTTTT.